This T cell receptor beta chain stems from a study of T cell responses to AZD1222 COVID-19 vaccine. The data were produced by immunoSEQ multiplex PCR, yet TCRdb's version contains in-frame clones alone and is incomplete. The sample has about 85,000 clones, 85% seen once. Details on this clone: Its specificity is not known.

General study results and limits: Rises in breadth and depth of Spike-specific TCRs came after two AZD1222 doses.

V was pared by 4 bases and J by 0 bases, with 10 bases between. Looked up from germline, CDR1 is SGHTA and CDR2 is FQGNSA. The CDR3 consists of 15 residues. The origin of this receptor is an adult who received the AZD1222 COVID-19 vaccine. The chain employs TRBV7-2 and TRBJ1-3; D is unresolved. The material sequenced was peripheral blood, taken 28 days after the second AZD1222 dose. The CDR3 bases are TGTGCCAGCAGCTACGACTGGAGCTCTGGAAACACCATATATTTT. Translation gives CASSYDWSSGNTIYF.